This T cell receptor beta chain is drawn from a study of cytotoxic CD8 clonotypes in ibrutinib-treated CLL. Study summary: There were, on average, about 250,000 productive templates and tens of thousands of productive rearrangements per sample.

Investigators sought sequencing depths of between 1 in 200,000 and 1 in 1 million T cells. The assay was immunoSEQ multiplex PCR, and TCRdb's table has in-frame clones only and misses some. The sample consists of 270,000 or so clones, approximately 76% of them appearing once. Per germline, CDR1 SGDLS and CDR2 YYNGEE. This CDR3 comprises 13 residues. The V and J ends lost 1 base and 5 bases respectively, with 9 bases between them. The chain joins TRBV9 to TRBJ2-5; D is unclear. The sample consisted of PBMCs, taken at disease progression, from a patient treated with ibrutinib. This receptor was taken from a human donor with chronic lymphocytic leukemia. Here the CDR3 reads CASSVSPSETQYF. As DNA, the CDR3 is TGTGCCAGCAGCGTATCCCCTAGTGAGACCCAGTACTTC.